This T cell receptor beta chain was sequenced during a study of T cell responses to AZD1222 COVID-19 vaccine. Study summary: Second doses at about 4 or about 12 weeks were pooled.

Between the trimmed V and J ends, which lost 0 bases and 1 base, there was a span of 4 bases. The CDR3 has 14 amino acids. Germline CDR1 and CDR2: MGHRA and YSYEKL. This table comes from immunoSEQ multiplex PCR, and its TCRdb copy is limited to in-frame clones, with some not included. Of 90,000 to 150,000 clones in the sample, around 87% were seen once. Study outcomes and limitations: A mostly white British donor set with more females was recruited, and clonal diversity was possibly underestimated.

With respect to this clone: The antigen is unknown.

This specimen was peripheral blood, taken on day 0 of AZD1222 vaccination. The genes are TRBV4-1 and TRBJ1-5; D call uncertain. This clonotype originated in an adult in good health. This chain's CDR3 is CASSQDLSNQPQHF. The CDR3 coding sequence is TGCGCCAGCAGCCAAGATTTGAGCAATCAGCCCCAGCATTTT.